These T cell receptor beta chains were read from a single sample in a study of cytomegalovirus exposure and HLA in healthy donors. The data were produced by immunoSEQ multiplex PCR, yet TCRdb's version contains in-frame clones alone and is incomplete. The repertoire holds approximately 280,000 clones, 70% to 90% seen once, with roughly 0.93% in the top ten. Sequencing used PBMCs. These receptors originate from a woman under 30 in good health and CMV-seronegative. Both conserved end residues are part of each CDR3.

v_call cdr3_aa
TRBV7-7 CASSIGLAGVNEQFF
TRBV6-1 CASSEMSGRYVEQFF
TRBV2 CASSEAPGTSLNTDTQYF
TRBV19 CASSMRTVRYEQYF
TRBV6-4 CASSEGGSPYNEQFF
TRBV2 CASSVVGRMSTDTQYF
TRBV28 CASQNLARPQHF
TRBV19 CASSRGSYEQYF
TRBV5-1 CASSLAVNTEAFF
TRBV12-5 CASGLVLAGGHYGQYF
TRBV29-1 CSVEGLAGGNTGELFF
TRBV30 CAWRQENEKLFF
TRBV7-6 CASSPRAGEGKDTQYF
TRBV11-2 CASSRGQLPNSPLHF
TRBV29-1 CSVGLAGVGEQYF
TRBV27 CASSLGVGDTQYF
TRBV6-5 CASSFIQGAGEKLFF
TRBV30 CAWRTPGGTEAFF
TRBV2 CASKGQGVGYYGYTF
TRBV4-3 CASSQVTARGGYTF
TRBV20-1 CSGQRDFGQFF